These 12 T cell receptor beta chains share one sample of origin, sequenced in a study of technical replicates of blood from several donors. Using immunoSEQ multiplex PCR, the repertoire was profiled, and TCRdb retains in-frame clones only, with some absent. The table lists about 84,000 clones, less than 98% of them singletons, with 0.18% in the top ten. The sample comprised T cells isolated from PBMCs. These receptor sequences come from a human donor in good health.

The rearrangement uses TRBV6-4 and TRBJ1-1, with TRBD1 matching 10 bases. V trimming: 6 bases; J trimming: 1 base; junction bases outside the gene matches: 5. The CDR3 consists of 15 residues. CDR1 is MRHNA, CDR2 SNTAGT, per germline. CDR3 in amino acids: CASRGTGATNTEAFF. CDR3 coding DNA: TGTGCCAGCAGAGGGACAGGGGCGACGAACACTGAAGCTTTCTTT.

Written as DNA, the CDR3 is TGTGCCAGCAGCGTAGCTGGTAGACAGACGGAGACCCAGTACTTC. Translated, it gives CASSVAGRQTETQYF. The V and J genes are TRBV9 and TRBJ2-5; D perhaps matches TRBD1 (5 bases). Trimming stripped 0 bases from V and 5 bases from J, with 14 bases between. Germline V gene lookup returns CDR1 SGDLS and CDR2 YYNGEE. The CDR3 spans 15 residues.

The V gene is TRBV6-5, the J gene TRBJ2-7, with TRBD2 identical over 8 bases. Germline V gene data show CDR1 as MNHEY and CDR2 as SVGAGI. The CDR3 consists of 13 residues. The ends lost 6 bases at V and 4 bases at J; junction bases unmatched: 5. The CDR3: CASRPGLEYEQYF. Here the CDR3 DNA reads TGTGCCAGCAGGCCGGGACTAGAATACGAGCAGTACTTC.

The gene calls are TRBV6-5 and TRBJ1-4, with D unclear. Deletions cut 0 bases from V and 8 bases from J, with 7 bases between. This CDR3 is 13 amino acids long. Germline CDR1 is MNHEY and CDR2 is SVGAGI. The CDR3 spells CASSYSPVEKLFF. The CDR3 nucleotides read TGTGCCAGCAGTTACTCGCCAGTCGAAAAACTGTTTTTT.

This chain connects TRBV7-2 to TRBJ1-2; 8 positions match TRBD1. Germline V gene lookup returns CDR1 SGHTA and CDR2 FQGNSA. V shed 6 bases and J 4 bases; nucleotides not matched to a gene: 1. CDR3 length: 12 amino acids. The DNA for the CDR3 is TGTGCCAGCAGTGACAGGGGCTATGGCTACACCTTC. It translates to CASSDRGYGYTF.

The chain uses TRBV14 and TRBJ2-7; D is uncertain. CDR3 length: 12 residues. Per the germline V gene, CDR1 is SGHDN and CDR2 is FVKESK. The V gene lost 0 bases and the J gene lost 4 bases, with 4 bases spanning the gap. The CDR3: CASSQDSYEQYF. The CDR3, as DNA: TGTGCCAGCAGCCAAGACAGTTACGAGCAGTACTTC.

The CDR3 protein is CASSSGTGAYEQYF. Here the CDR3 DNA reads TGTGCCAGTAGTTCCGGGACAGGGGCCTACGAGCAGTACTTC. This chain links TRBV19 with TRBJ2-7; 10 bases align to TRBD1. Germline V gene sequence: CDR1 LNHDA, CDR2 SQIVND (reference sequence). The J segment lost 2 bases and the V segment lost 5 bases, leaving 3 bases of the junction unmatched. This CDR3 contains 14 residues.

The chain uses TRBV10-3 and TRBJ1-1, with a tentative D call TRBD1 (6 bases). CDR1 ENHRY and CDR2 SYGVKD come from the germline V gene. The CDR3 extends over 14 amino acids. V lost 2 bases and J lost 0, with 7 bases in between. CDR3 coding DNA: TGTGCCATCAGTGAGGGACAGATGAACACTGAAGCTTTCTTT. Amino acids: CAISEGQMNTEAFF.

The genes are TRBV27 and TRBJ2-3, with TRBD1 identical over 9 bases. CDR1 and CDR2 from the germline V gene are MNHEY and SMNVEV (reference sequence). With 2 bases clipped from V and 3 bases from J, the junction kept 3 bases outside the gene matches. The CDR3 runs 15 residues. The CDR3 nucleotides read TGTGCCAGCAGTTTACGGGGACAGGGTACAGATACGCAGTATTTT. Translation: CASSLRGQGTDTQYF.

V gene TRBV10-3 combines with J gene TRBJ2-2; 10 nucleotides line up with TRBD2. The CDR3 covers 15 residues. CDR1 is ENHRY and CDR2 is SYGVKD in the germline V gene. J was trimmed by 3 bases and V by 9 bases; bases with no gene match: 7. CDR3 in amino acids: CAIAEREGDTGELFF. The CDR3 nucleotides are TGTGCCATAGCCGAGCGGGAGGGAGACACCGGGGAGCTGTTTTTT.

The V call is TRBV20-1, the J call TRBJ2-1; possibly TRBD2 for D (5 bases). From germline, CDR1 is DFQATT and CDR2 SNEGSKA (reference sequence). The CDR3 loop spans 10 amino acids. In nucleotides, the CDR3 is TGCAGCGGGATGTACAATGAGCAGTTCTTC. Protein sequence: CSGMYNEQFF.

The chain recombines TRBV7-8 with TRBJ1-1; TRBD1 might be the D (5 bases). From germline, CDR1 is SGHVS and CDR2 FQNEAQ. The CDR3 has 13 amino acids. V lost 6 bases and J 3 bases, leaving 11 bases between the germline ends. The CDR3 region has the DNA TGTGCCAGCAGAGAAAGGGGTTACACTGAAGCTTTCTTT. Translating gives CASRERGYTEAFF.